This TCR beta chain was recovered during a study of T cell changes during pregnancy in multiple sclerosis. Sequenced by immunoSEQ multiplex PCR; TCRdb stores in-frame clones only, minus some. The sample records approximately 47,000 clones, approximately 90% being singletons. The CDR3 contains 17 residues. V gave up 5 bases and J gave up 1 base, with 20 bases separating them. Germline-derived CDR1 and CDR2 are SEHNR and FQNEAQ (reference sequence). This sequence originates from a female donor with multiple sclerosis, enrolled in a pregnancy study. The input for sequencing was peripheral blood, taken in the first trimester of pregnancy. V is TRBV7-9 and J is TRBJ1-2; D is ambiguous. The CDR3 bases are TGTGCCAGCAGCCCGACCGGGCGGTTCGGACTTAACTATGGCTACACCTTC. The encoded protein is CASSPTGRFGLNYGYTF.